This T cell receptor (beta chain) appears in the sequencing data of a study of T cell repertoires in cytomegalovirus infection (dated by TCRdb to the late 2010s). Regarding the complete study: The peptide stimulations were aimed at well-studied HLA-B-restricted epitopes as well as recently identified HLA-C-restricted CMV epitopes, whose presentation resists viral immunomodulation. Because public TCR beta signatures pointed to carriage of CMV infection together with the matching HLA type, the HLA type of each donor mattered for the analysis. The full study reports these points: Cumulative frequency of public TCR beta family members discriminated carriers of CMV infection plus the relevant HLA type in this cohort and an independent approximately 350-donor cohort. In the ex vivo response, HLA-C-restricted CMV-specific TCR beta clonotypes were dominant, and in two of eight donors the single most frequent clonotype came from this HLA-C-restricted group.

The treatment or condition label, read with the paper, signifies: in vitro stimulation with specific CMV peptide epitopes to enrich CMV-specific T cells. Notes on this clonotype: The target of this receptor is not known. It has no much larger one-base neighbor in the sample; base qualities were not kept.

The instrument given in TCRdb is Illumina HiSeq 1500. TCRdb passed the public sequencing reads through fastp at Q25 and MiXCR, retaining productive beta sequences. When rows share a CDR3 protein, they turn into one entry using the most common DNA and genes. The sample includes about 770,000 distinct CDR3 sequences, with 25% to 30% observed a single time. Of the sample, 10% to 15% is held by the ten largest clones. At the junction V is shortened by 0 bases and J by 2 bases, with 6 bases in between. Taken from the germline V gene (reference sequence), the CDR1 and CDR2 loops are LNHNV and YYDKDF. The CDR3 holds 14 amino acids from the cysteine to the phenylalanine. Only the CDR3 part of the read is kept: 42 bases, read in frame from the first base.

The chain is assembled from TRBV15 and TRBJ2-3; no confident D gene assignment can be made. Source: cultured CD8+ T cells from PBMCs, taken from culture after CMV antigen stimulation. The TCR originated in a human donor in good health (CMV status not recorded). Some clones in this sample may be carry-over from other donors' samples. CDR3 loop: CATSREGSTDTQYF. The DNA sequence is TGTGCCACCAGCAGAGAAGGCTCCACAGATACGCAGTATTTT.